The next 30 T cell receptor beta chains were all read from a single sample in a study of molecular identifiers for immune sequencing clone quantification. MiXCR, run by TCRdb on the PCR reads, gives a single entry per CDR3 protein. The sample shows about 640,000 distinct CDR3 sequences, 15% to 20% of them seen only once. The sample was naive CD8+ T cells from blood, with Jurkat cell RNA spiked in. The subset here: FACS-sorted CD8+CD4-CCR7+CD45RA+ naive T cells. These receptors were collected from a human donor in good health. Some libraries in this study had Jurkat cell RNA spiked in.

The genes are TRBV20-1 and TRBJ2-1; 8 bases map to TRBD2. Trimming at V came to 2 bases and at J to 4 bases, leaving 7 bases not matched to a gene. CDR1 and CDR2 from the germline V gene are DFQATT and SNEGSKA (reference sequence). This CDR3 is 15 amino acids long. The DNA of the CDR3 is TGCAGTGCTAGACCTCGGGAGGGCCGGTACAATGAGCAGTTCTTC. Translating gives CSARPREGRYNEQFF.

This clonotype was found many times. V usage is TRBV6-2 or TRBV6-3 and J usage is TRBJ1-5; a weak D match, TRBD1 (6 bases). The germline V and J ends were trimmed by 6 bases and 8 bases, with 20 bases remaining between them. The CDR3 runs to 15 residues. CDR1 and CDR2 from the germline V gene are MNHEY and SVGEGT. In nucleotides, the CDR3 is TGTGCCAGCAGCAGGACAGAGGTGTCCCTTGAGCCCCAGCATTTT. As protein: CASSRTEVSLEPQHF.

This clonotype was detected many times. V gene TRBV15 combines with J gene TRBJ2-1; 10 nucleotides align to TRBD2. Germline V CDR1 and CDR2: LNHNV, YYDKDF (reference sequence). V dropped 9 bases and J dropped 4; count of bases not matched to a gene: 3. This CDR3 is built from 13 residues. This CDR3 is CATELAGYNEQFF. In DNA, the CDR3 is TGTGCCACAGAACTAGCGGGGTACAATGAGCAGTTCTTC.

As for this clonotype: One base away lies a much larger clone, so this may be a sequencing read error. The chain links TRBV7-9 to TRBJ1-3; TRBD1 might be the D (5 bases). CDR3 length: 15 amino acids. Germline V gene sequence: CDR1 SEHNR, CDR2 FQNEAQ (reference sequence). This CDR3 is CASSLAQGTANTLYF. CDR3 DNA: TGTGCCAGCAGCTTAGCGCAGGGTACGGCAAACACCTTATATTTT.

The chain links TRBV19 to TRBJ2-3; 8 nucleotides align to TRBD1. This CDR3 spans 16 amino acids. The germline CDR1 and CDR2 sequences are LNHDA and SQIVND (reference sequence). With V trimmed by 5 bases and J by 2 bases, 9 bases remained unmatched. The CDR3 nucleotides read TGTGCCAGTAGTGTTAGACAGGGGCTGACCACAGATACGCAGTATTTT. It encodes CASSVRQGLTTDTQYF.

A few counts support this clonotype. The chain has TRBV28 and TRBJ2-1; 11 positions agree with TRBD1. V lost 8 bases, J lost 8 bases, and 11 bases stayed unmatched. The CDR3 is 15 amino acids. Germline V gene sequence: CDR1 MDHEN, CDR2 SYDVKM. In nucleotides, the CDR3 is TGTGCCAGCTCATTCGGACAGGGGGCCCTACATGAGCAGTTCTTC. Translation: CASSFGQGALHEQFF.

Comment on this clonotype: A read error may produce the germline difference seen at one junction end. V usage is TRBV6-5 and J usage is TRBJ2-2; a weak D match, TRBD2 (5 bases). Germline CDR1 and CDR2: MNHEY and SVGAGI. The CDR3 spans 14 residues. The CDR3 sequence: CASSSLGNTGKLFF. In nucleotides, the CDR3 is TGTGCCAGCAGTTCCCTCGGTAACACCGGGAAGCTGTTTTTT.

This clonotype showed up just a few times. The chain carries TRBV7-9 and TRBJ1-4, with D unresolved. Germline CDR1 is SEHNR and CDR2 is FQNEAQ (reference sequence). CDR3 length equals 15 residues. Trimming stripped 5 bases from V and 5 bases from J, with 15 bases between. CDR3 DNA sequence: TGTGCCAGCAGCCAAGGGTTCACGGGAAATGAAAAACTGTTTTTT. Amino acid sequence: CASSQGFTGNEKLFF.

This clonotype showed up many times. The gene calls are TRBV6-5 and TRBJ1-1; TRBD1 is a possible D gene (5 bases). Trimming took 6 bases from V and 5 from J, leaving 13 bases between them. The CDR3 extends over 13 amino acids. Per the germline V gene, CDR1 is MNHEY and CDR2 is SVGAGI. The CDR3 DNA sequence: TGTGCCAGCAGACTCATCGAGGGGACTGAAGCTTTCTTT. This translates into CASRLIEGTEAFF.

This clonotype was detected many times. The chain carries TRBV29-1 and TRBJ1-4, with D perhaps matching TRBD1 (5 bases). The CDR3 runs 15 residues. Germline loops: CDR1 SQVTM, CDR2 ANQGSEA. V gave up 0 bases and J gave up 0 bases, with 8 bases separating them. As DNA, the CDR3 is TGCAGCGTTGAAGACAGGGAGTCAACTAATGAAAAACTGTTTTTT. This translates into CSVEDRESTNEKLFF.

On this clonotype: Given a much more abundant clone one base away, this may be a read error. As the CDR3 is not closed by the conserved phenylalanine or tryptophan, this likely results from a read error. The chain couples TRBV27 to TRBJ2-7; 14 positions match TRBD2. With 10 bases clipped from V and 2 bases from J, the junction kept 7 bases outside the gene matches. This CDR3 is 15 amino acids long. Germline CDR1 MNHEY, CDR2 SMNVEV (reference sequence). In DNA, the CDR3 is TGTGCCACCAGACTAGCGGGAGGGATGACCTACGAGCAGTACTCC. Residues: CATRLAGGMTYEQYS.

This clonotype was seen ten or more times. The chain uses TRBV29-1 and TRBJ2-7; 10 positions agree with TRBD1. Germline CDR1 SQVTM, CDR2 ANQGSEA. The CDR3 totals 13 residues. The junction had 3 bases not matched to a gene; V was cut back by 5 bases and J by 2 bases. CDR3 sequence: CSVRGQGPYEQYF. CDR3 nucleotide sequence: TGCAGCGTTAGGGGACAGGGGCCCTACGAGCAGTACTTC.

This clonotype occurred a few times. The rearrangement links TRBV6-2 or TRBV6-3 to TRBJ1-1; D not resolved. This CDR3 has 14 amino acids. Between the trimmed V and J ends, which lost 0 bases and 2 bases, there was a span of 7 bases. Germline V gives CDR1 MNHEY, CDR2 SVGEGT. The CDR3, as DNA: TGTGCCAGCAGTTACTCGAAATATAACACTGAAGCTTTCTTT. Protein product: CASSYSKYNTEAFF.

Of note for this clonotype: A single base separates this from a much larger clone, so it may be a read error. CDR3 in amino acids: CAWTNRGLTDTQYF. The DNA for the CDR3 is TGTGCCTGGACCAACAGGGGGCTCACAGATACGCAGTATTTT. The chain couples TRBV30 to TRBJ2-3; 9 bases line up with TRBD1. Germline V gene sequence: CDR1 GTSNPN, CDR2 SVGIG (reference sequence). Trimming cost V 4 bases and J 2 bases; bases outside gene matches: 4. The CDR3 length is 14 residues. The full variable domain, with the rest looked up from reference TRBV30 and TRBJ2-3, is SQTIHQWPATLVQPVGSPLSLECTVEGTSNPNLYWYRQAAGRGLQLLFYSVGIGQISSEVPQNLSASRPQDRQFILSSKKLLLSDSGFYLCAWTNRGLTDTQYFGPGTRLTVL.

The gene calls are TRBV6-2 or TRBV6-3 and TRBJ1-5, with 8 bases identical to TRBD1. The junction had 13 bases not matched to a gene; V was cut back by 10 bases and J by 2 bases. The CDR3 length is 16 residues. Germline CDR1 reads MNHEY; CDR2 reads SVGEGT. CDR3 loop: CATEWGQATGNQPQHF. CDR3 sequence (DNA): TGTGCCACCGAGTGGGGACAGGCTACCGGCAATCAGCCCCAGCATTTT.

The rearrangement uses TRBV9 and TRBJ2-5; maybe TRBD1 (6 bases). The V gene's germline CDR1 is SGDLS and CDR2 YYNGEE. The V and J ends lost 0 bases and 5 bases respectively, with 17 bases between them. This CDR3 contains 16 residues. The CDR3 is CASSVDPFTGKETQYF. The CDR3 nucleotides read TGTGCCAGCAGCGTAGACCCCTTTACAGGGAAGGAGACCCAGTACTTC. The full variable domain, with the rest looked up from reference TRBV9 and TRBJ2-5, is DSGVTQTPKHLITATGQRVTLRCSPRSGDLSVYWYQQSLDQGLQFLIQYYNGEERAKGNILERFSAQQFPDLHSELNLSSLELGDSALYFCASSVDPFTGKETQYFGPGTRLLVL.

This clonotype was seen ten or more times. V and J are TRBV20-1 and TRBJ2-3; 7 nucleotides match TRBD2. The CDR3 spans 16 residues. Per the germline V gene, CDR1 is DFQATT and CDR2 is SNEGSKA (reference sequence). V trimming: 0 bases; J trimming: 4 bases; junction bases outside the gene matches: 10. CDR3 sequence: CSARDFQRGPPDTQYF. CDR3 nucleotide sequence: TGCAGTGCTAGAGATTTTCAGCGGGGACCTCCAGATACGCAGTATTTT.

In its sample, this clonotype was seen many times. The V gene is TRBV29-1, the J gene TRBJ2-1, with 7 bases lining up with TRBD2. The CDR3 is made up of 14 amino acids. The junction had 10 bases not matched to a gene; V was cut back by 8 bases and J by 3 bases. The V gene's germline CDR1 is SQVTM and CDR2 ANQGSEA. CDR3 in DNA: TGCAGCTCCCGGTCTAGCGGAAGCTACAATGAGCAGTTCTTC. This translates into CSSRSSGSYNEQFF.

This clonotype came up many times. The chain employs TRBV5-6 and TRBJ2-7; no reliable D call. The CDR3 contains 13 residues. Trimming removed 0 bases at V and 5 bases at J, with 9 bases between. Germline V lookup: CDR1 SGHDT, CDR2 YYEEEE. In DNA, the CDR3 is TGTGCCAGCAGCTTGGTTCGGCTAGACGAGCAGTACTTC. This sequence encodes CASSLVRLDEQYF.

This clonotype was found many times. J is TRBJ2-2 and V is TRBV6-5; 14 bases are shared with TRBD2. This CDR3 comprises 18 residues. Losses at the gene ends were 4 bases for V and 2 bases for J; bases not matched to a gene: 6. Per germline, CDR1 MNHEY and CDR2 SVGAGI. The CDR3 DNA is TGTGCCAGCAGTTCCCCGACTAGCGGGAGGGCCAACACCGGGGAGCTGTTTTTT. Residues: CASSSPTSGRANTGELFF.

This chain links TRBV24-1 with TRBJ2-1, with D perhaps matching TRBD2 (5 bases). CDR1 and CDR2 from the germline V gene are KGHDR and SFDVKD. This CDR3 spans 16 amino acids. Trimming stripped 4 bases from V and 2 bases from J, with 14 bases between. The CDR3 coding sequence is TGTGCCACCAGTGACAACCACTTTAGCGCCTACAATGAGCAGTTCTTC. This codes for CATSDNHFSAYNEQFF.

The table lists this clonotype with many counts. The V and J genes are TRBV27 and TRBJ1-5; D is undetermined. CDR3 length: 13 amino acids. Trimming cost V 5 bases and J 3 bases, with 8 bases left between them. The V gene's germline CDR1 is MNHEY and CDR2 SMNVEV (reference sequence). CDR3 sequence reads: CASSPQPNQPQHF. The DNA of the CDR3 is TGTGCCAGCAGTCCTCAGCCCAATCAGCCCCAGCATTTT.

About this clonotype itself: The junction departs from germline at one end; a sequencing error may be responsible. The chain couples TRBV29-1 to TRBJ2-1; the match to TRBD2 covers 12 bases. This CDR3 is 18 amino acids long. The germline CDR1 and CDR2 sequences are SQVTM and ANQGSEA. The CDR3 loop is CSPSPGTSGPDSYIEQFF. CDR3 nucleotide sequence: TGCAGCCCCTCGCCCGGGACTAGCGGGCCTGACTCCTACATTGAGCAGTTCTTC.

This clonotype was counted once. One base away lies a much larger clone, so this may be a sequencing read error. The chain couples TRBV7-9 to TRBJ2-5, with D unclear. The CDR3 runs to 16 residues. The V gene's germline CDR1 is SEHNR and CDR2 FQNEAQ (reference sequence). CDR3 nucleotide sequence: TGTGCCAACAGCTTAGTAGGGCTTCTGGGCGAAGAGACCCAGTACTTC. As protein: CANSLVGLLGEETQYF.

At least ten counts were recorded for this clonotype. The CDR3 spells CASSLTGQPSEQYF. The CDR3 DNA follows: TGCGCCAGCAGCTTGACGGGACAGCCCTCCGAGCAGTACTTC. V gene TRBV5-1 combines with J gene TRBJ2-7; 7 positions match TRBD1. V was clipped by 1 base and J by 6 bases; unmatched bases: 7. Germline V CDR1 and CDR2: SGHRS, YFSETQ. CDR3 length: 14 amino acids.

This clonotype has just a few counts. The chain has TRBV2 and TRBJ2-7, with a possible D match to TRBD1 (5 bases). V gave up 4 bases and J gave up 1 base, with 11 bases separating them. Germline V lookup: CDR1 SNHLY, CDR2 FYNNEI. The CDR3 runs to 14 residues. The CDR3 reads CASSGGRASYEQYF. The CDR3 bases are TGTGCCAGCAGTGGAGGCAGGGCATCCTACGAGCAGTACTTC.

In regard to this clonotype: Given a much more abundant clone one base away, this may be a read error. As DNA, the CDR3 is TGTGCCAGCAGCTTAACGTGTCACTCCATCCCTCCCTACGAGCAGTACTTC. It yields the protein CASSLTCHSIPPYEQYF. The J gene is TRBJ2-7, the V gene TRBV7-2; D is ambiguous. CDR3 size: 17 residues. Trimming shortened V by 2 bases and J by 2 bases, and 19 bases separated the two germline ends. CDR1 and CDR2 (germline): SGHTA, FQGNSA.

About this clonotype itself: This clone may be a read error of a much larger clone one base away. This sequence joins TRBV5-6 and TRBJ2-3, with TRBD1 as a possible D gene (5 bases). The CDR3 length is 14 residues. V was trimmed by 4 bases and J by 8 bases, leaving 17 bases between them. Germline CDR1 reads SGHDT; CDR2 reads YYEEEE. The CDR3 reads CASSRALGVGTQYF. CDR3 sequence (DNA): TGTGCCAGCAGCCGCGCATTAGGGGTAGGTACGCAGTATTTT.

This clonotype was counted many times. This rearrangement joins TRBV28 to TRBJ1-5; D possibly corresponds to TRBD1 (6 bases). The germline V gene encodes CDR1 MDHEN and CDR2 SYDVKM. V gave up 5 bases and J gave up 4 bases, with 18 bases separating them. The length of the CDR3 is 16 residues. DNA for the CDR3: TGTGCCAGCAGTCCCGGACAGCGGTTTGGTAATCAGCCCCAGCATTTT. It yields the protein CASSPGQRFGNQPQHF.

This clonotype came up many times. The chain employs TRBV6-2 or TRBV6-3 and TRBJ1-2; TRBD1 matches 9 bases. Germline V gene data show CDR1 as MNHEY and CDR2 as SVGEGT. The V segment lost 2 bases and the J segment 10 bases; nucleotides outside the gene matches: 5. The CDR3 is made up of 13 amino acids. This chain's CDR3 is CASSYGTGPFYTF. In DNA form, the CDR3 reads TGTGCCAGCAGTTACGGGACAGGGCCTTTCTACACCTTC.